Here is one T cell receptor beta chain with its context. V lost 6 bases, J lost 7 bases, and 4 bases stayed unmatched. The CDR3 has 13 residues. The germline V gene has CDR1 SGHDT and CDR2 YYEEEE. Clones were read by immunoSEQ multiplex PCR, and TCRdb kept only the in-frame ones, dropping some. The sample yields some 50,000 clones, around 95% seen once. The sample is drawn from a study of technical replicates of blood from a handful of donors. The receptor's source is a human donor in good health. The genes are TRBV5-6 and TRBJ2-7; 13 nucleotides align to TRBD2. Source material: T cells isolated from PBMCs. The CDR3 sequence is CASNRLAGGEQYF. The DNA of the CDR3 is TGTGCCAGCAACCGACTAGCGGGGGGTGAGCAGTACTTC.